This T cell receptor (beta chain) stems from a study of preoperative IRX-2 immunotherapy in early breast cancer. Assay used: immunoSEQ multiplex PCR; TCRdb lists only in-frame clones, some missing. The repertoire holds roughly 99,000 clones, with approximately 90% as singletons. The sample's treatment: preoperative locoregional IRX-2 cytokine immunotherapy. This phase Ib study tested locoregional IRX-2 cytokine immunotherapy given before surgery. The CDR3 contains 15 residues. CDR1 is MNHGY and CDR2 is SAAAGT in the germline V gene. With regard to this clone: At one end, the junction sequence differs from germline, possibly due to a read error.

V usage is TRBV6-8 and J usage is TRBJ1-1; TRBD1 matches at 7 bases. The origin of this receptor is a human donor with breast cancer. Sample: tumor tissue, taken after IRX-2 immunotherapy. CDR3 DNA sequence: TGTGCCATCAGTCCCCAACAGGGGACCCGAATTGAAGCTTTCTTT. As protein: CAISPQQGTRIEAFF.